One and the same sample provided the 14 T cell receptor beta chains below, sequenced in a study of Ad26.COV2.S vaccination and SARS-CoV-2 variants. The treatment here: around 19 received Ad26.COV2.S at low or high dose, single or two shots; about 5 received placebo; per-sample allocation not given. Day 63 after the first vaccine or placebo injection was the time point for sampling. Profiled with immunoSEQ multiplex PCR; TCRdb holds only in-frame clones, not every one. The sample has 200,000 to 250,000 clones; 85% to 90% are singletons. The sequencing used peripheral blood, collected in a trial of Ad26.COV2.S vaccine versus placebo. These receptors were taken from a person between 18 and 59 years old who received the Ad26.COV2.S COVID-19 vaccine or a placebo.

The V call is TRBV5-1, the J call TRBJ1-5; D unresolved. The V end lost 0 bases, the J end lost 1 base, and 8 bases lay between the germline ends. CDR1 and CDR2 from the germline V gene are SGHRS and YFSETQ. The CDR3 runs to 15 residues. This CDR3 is CASSLGGISNQPQHF. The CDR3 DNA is TGCGCCAGCAGCTTGGGAGGGATCAGCAATCAGCCCCAGCATTTT.

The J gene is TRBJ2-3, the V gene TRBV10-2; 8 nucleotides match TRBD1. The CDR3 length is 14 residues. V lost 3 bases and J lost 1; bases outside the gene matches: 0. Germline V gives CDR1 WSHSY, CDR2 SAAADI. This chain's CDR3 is CASSEQGGTDTQYF. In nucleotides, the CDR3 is TGCGCCAGCAGTGAACAGGGGGGCACAGATACGCAGTATTTT.

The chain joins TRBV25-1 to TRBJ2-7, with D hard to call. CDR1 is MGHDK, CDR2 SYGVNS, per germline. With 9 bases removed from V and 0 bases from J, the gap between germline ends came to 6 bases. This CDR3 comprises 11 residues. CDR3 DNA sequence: TGTGCCAGTGCGAGCTCCTACGAGCAGTACTTC. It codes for CASASSYEQYF.

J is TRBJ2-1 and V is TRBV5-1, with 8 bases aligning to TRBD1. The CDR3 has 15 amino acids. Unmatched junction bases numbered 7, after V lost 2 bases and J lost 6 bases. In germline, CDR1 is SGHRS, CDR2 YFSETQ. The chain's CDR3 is CASSFGTGRSNEQFF. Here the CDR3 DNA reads TGCGCCAGCAGCTTCGGGACAGGCAGGAGCAATGAGCAGTTCTTC. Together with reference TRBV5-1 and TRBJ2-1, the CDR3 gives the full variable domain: KAGVTQTPRYLIKTRGQQVTLSCSPISGHRSVSWYQQTPGQGLQFLFEYFSETQRNKGNFPGRFSGRQFSNSRSEMNVSTLELGDSALYLCASSFGTGRSNEQFFGPGTRLTVL.

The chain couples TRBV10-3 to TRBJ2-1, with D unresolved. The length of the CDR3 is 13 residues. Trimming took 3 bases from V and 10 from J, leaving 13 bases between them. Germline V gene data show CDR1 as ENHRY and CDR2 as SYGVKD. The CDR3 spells CAISDVPGDEQFF. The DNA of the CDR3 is TGTGCCATCAGTGACGTACCGGGCGACGAGCAGTTCTTC.

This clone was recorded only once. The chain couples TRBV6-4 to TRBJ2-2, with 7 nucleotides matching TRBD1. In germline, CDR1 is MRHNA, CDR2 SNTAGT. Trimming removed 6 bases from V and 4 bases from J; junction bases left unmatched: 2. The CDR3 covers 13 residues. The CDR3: CASRGQSTGELFF. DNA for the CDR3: TGTGCCAGCAGGGGACAGAGCACCGGGGAGCTGTTTTTT.

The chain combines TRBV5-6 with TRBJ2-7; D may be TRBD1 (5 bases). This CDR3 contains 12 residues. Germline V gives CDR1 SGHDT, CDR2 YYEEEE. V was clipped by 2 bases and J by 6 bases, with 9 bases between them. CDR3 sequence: CASSFAGFEQYF. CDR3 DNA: TGTGCCAGCAGCTTCGCAGGGTTCGAGCAGTACTTC.

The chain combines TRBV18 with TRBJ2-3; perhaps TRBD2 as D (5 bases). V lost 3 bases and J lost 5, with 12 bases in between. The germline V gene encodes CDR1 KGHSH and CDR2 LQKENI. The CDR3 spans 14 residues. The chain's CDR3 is CASSPWELRDTQYF. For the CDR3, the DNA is TGTGCCAGCTCACCCTGGGAGCTGAGAGATACGCAGTATTTT.

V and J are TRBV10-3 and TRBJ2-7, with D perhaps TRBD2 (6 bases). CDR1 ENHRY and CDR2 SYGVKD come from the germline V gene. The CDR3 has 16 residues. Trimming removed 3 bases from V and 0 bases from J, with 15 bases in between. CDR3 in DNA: TGTGCCATCAGTGACTTGACGGGCGGGATCTCCTACGAGCAGTACTTC. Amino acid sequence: CAISDLTGGISYEQYF.

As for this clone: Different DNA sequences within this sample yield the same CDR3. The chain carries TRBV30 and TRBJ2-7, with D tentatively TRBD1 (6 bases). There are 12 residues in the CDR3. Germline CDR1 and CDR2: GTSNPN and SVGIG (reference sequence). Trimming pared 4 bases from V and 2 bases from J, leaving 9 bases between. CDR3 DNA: TGTGCCTGGAAACAGGGTACCTACGAGCAGTACTTC. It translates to CAWKQGTYEQYF.

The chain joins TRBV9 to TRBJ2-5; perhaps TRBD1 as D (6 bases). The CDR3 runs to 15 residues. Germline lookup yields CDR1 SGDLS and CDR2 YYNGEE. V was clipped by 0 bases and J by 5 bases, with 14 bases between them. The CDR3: CASSVEGRGDETQYF. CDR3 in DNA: TGTGCCAGCAGCGTAGAGGGCAGGGGAGATGAGACCCAGTACTTC.

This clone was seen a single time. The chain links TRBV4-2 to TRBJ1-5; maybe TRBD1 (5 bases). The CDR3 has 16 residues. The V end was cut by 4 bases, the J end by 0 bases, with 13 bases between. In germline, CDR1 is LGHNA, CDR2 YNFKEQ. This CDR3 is CASSPGVGDSNQPQHF. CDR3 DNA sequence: TGTGCCAGCAGCCCGGGGGTCGGGGATAGCAATCAGCCCCAGCATTTT.

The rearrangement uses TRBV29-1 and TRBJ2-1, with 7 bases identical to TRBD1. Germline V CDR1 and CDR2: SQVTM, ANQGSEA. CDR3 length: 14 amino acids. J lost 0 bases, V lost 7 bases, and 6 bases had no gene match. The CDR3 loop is CSAPGQISYNEQFF. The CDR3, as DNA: TGCAGCGCCCCGGGACAGATCTCCTACAATGAGCAGTTCTTC.

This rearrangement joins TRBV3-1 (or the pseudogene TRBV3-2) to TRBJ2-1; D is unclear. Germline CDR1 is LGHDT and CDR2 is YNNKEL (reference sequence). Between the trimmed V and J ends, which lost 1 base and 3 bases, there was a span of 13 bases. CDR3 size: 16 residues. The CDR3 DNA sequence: TGTGCCAGCAGCCAAGGGTCAGGCATTTTCTACAATGAGCAGTTCTTC. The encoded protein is CASSQGSGIFYNEQFF.